This T cell receptor (beta chain) is drawn from a study of shared clonotypes between healthy human individuals (dated by TCRdb to the early 2020s). At the level of the whole study: Two women and a few men aged 18 to 49 years were included in the cohort. Blood TCR repertoires of roughly 5 healthy adults were deeply sequenced to estimate repertoire size and the extent of clonotype sharing between individuals. Per donor, leukapheresis produced somewhere between about 0.9 and 9.5 billion PBMCs. To increase sequencing depth and limit assay-specific biases, TCR repertoire library preparation and sequencing were carried out by different laboratories using diverse techniques. For each donor, three plates each were used for CD4 naive and CD4 memory, two plates were used for CD8 naive, and one plate was used for CD8 memory. General conclusions and limits of the study: The genetic and exposure-history diversity represented was limited by the small number of donors. Larger estimated clonotype richness was generally found for naive subsets than for memory subsets. Across a few donors, approximately 4.6% of naive CD4, roughly 3.5% of naive CD8, 2.3% of memory CD4, and about 0.4% of memory CD8 clonotypes were shared. Even with the large sequencing depth, rarefaction of the sorted-subset datasets indicated that sequencing was incomplete. Sampling was restricted to blood, and TCR repertoires in tissues likely differ from the TCR repertoires found in blood. Clonotypes shared by all four sorted-subset donors showed higher generation probabilities than non-shared clonotypes. Based on pairwise subsampling, the degree of clonotype sharing among donors was expected to be affected by sequencing depth.

The donors were healthy, HIV-negative adults with no recently reported acute infections or vaccinations. Only Caucasian adults living in Nashville, Tennessee, USA were represented among the donors. CD4+ T cells were enriched by magnetic negative selection, after which naive cells were positively selected on CD45RA and the negative fraction was taken as the memory subset. After blood collection by leukapheresis, PBMCs were isolated using Ficoll-Histopaque density gradient centrifugation and then cryopreserved in the vapor phase of liquid nitrogen. Purity and quantity of every magnetically sorted T cell population were checked by analytical flow cytometry. Each sorted fraction had its genomic DNA isolated and then quantified by UV absorbance on a Nanodrop 2000c. Remarks on this clone: This clone's antigen is unknown. No clone much larger than this one lies a single base away; base qualities are absent.

The CDR3 runs 18 amino acids, cysteine and phenylalanine included. This entry keeps only the CDR3 DNA: 54 bases, framed from base 1. CDR1 and CDR2 were assigned from the germline V gene as MNHNS and SASEGT. V is clipped by 4 bases and J by 4 bases, and the sequence between their germline boundaries is 26 bases long. Using the deep immunoSEQ assay, multiplex PCR amplified TCR CDR3 regions from genomic DNA. Extracted genomic DNA from each cell subset was distributed evenly across all wells of several immunoSEQ 96-well plates, and each plate was treated as a replicate. For sorted subsets, roughly 0.2 ug genomic DNA, equal to tens of thousands of T cell genomes, was loaded into each replicate PCR. Purified libraries were measured with a Qubit 3.0 fluorometer, size-checked on a Bioanalyzer 2100, and measured again with the KAPA Library Quantification kit. Every immunoSEQ 96-well plate was sequenced on a dedicated single-read 150-cycle Illumina NextSeq 550 flow cell. Regarding the original processing steps: Because the immunoSEQ output held only junctional sequences and lacked quality scores, the filtering could not match the filtering applied to full-length reads. Sequences were annotated with PyIR, a Python wrapper for IgBLAST v1.9, and V/J genes and CDR3 were assigned using IMGT germline references. Any read was removed if the V/J assignment was weak (E-value above 1e-6), the CDR3 was missing, or the read contained stop codons, out-of-frame junctions, or ambiguous translated residues. V3J clonotypes were defined as sequences sharing the same inferred V gene, J gene, and CDR3 amino acid sequence. Percentage overlap between repertoires was calculated by dividing the number of shared unique clonotypes by the size of the smaller repertoire. Three approaches were used to assess repertoire richness: RTK rarefaction, the Chao1 estimator, and Recon v2.1 estimates of unobserved clonotypes. Generation probabilities were computed with OLGA for all TCRbeta clonotypes obtained by the gDNA method from four donors. TCRdb stores this immuneACCESS table with in-frame sequences only. Part of the clones is absent; in the studies checked, under half of the shortfall reflects unresolved V genes, and no reason is known for the rest. Clonal size and the V and J genes are those of that table, whereas D and trimming came from the DNA. For this sample the table gives about 640,000 clones, of which roughly 70% were detected only once. About 1.7% of the sample is taken by the ten largest.

The sequenced sample consisted of memory CD4+ T cells sorted from blood. The cell subset or site label of this sample denotes: CD45RA-negative fraction. The chain is made from TRBV6-1 and TRBJ2-7; the D segment could be TRBD1, given 6 matching bases. This TCR came from a woman aged 25-40 years in good health. The DNA reads as follows: TGTGCCAGCAGTGGAAGCGCCTTTAACCCTCAAGGGGGTTACGAGCAGTACTTC. Translated, it reads CASSGSAFNPQGGYEQYF.